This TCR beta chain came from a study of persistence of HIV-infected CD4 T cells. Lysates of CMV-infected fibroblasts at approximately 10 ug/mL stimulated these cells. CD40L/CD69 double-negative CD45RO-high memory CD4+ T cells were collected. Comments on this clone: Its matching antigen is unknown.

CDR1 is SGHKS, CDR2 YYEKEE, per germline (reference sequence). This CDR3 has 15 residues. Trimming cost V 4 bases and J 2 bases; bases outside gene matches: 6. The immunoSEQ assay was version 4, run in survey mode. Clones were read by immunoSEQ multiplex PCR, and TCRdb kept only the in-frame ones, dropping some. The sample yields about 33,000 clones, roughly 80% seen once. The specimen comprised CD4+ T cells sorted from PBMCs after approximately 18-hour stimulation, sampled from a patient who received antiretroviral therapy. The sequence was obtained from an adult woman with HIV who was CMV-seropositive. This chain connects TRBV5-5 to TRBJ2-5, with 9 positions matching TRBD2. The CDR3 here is CASSLLAGGQETQYF. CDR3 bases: TGTGCCAGCAGCCTACTAGCGGGCGGGCAAGAGACCCAGTACTTC.